This entry lists 26 T cell receptor beta chains sequenced from one sample in a study of OX40 agonist ivuxolimab in advanced cancers. The table came from immunoSEQ multiplex PCR; TCRdb's copy has only in-frame clones and leaves some out. The sample consists of about 26,000 clones, roughly 89% of them appearing once. Sample: CD4+ or CD8+ T cells sorted from blood, taken in a trial of the OX40 agonist ivuxolimab. Source of these receptors: an adult with an advanced solid tumor such as melanoma, head and neck, liver or kidney cancer.

The gene calls are TRBV7-2 and TRBJ1-6, with D unresolved. The germline gives CDR1 SGHTA, CDR2 FQGNSA. CDR3 length: 19 amino acids. V was cut by 5 bases and J by 6 bases, with 26 bases left in between. CDR3 DNA: TGTGCCAGCAGCCCTGGTGAGATGAGTCCAGAATTCGGTAATTCACCCCTCCACTTT. Its protein product is CASSPGEMSPEFGNSPLHF.

The CDR3 spells CASKHGDTQYF. The CDR3 DNA sequence: TGTGCCAGCAAGCATGGAGATACGCAGTATTTT. The rearrangement uses TRBV28 and TRBJ2-3; D remains ambiguous. The CDR3 runs 11 residues. The V gene lost 7 bases and the J gene lost 5 bases, with 7 bases spanning the gap. Germline lookup yields CDR1 MDHEN and CDR2 SYDVKM.

The gene calls are TRBV19 and TRBJ2-7, with unresolved D. V lost 3 bases to trimming and J lost 6 bases, with 12 bases between them. The germline gives CDR1 LNHDA, CDR2 SQIVND (reference sequence). The CDR3 has 13 residues. CDR3 residues: CASSIRTSPEQYF. The CDR3 bases are TGTGCCAGTAGTATCCGGACGAGCCCCGAGCAGTACTTC.

V and J are TRBV15 and TRBJ2-7; tentatively, D is TRBD1 or TRBD2 (5 bases each). CDR1 LNHNV and CDR2 YYDKDF come from the germline V gene (reference sequence). The CDR3 consists of 14 residues. Trimming took 0 bases from V and 3 from J, leaving 9 bases between them. The CDR3 loop reads CATSRDLGDYEQYF. The CDR3 bases are TGTGCCACCAGCAGAGATCTGGGGGACTACGAGCAGTACTTC.

V is TRBV6-5 and J is TRBJ2-2; D may be TRBD1 or TRBD2 (5 bases each). Germline CDR1 is MNHEY and CDR2 is SVGAGI. The CDR3 spans 15 residues. The V end was cut by 5 bases, the J end by 4 bases, with 14 bases between. The CDR3 reads CASSRDHPSTGELFF. DNA for the CDR3: TGTGCCAGCAGTCGGGACCACCCATCCACCGGGGAGCTGTTTTTT.

The rearrangement links TRBV2 to TRBJ1-6, with D unclear. Germline V gives CDR1 SNHLY, CDR2 FYNNEI. The CDR3 has 18 residues. V was shortened by 1 base and J by 0 bases, with 13 bases between the two germline ends. Here the CDR3 reads CASSEEVYFSSYNSPLHF. In nucleotides, the CDR3 is TGTGCCAGCAGTGAAGAGGTATACTTCAGCTCCTATAATTCACCCCTCCACTTT.

The chain carries TRBV1 and TRBJ2-1; the table gives TRBD2 as D, unverified against the DNA. TRBV1 is given as a pseudogene. This CDR3 spans 13 amino acids. The CDR3 DNA sequence: TGCACCAGCAGCCACCGACGGGGGGGGGAGCAGTTCTTC. It codes for CTSSHRRGGEQFF.

The V gene is TRBV11-1, the J gene TRBJ2-3, with D perhaps matching TRBD2 (6 bases). V was shortened by 5 bases and J by 1 base, with 13 bases between the two germline ends. The CDR3 extends over 15 amino acids. Germline assignment: CDR1 SGHAT and CDR2 FQDESV (reference sequence). The chain's CDR3 is CASSETGLGTDTQYF. The DNA of the CDR3 is TGTGCCAGCAGCGAAACGGGACTCGGCACAGATACGCAGTATTTT.

This chain uses TRBV19 with TRBJ2-1; D gene ambiguous. Trimming shortened V by 4 bases and J by 4 bases, and 11 bases separated the two germline ends. The CDR3 contains 14 residues. Germline assignment: CDR1 LNHDA and CDR2 SQIVND (reference sequence). The CDR3 nucleotides are TGTGCCAGTAGTAATATAGGCGGTTACAATGAGCAGTTCTTC. Translated: CASSNIGGYNEQFF.

V is TRBV7-2 and J is TRBJ2-7, with D perhaps matching TRBD2 (5 bases). The CDR3 is 14 residues long. The germline V and J ends were trimmed by 4 bases and 2 bases, with 12 bases remaining between them. In germline, CDR1 is SGHTA, CDR2 FQGNSA. Written as DNA, the CDR3 is TGTGCCAGCAGCTCCCTGGGCGGGCCCTACGAGCAGTACTTC. Its translation: CASSSLGGPYEQYF. The whole variable domain, filled in from reference TRBV7-2 and TRBJ2-7, reads GAGVSQSPSNKVTEKGKDVELRCDPISGHTALYWYRQSLGQGLEFLIYFQGNSAPDKSGLPSDRFSAERTGGSVSTLTIQRTQQEDSAVYLCASSSLGGPYEQYFGPGTRLTVT.

The CDR3 is CASSQGYGNSYEQYF. DNA of the CDR3: TGTGCCAGCAGCCAAGGCTACGGTAACTCCTACGAGCAGTACTTC. The rearrangement links TRBV16 to TRBJ2-7, with D uncertain. The CDR3 is 15 amino acids. Germline V gene data show CDR1 as KGHSY and CDR2 as FQNENV. Trimming took 2 bases from V and 0 from J, leaving 11 bases between them.

This clone occurred once. This chain connects TRBV5-3 to TRBJ2-7, with 12 bases matching TRBD1. TRBV5-3 counts as an open reading frame of uncertain function. The CDR3 has 14 amino acids. The V and J ends lost 3 bases and 5 bases, in that order; junction bases with no gene match: 3. The CDR3 DNA is TGTGCCAGAAGCTCCCGGGACAGGGGGCACGAGCAGTACTTC. This sequence encodes CARSSRDRGHEQYF.

CDR3 region: CASSYWTSGRNEQFF. For the CDR3, the DNA is TGTGCCAGCAGTTATTGGACTAGCGGGAGAAATGAGCAGTTCTTC. V is TRBV6-6 and J is TRBJ2-1; 13 bases fit TRBD2. CDR1 and CDR2 from the germline V gene are MNHNY and SVGAGI (reference sequence). The length of the CDR3 is 15 residues. V shed 3 bases, J shed 7 bases, and the junction held 3 bases outside the gene matches.

The rearrangement links TRBV7-9 to TRBJ2-7; D may correspond to TRBD1 or TRBD2 (5 bases each). Trimming took off 5 bases at V and 4 bases at J, with 15 bases between the two ends. There are 14 residues in the CDR3. The germline V gene has CDR1 SEHNR and CDR2 FQNEAQ (reference sequence). The CDR3 DNA follows: TGTGCCAGCAGCACCGGGACGCGACAATACGAGCAGTACTTC. Its translation is CASSTGTRQYEQYF.

The chain has TRBV5-4 and TRBJ2-7, with a weak D call TRBD1 (5 bases). Germline V lookup: CDR1 SGHNT, CDR2 YYREEE (reference sequence). The CDR3 sequence is 14 residues long. Trimming took off 1 base at V and 4 bases at J, with 12 bases between the two ends. CDR3 bases: TGTGCCAGCAGCTTGACGGCTGGGGCTTACGAGCAGTACTTC. Encoded protein: CASSLTAGAYEQYF.

The chain carries TRBV5-4 and TRBJ1-2; no clear D gene. CDR3 length equals 14 residues. Germline CDR1 and CDR2: SGHNT and YYREEE (reference sequence). V lost 0 bases to trimming and J lost 4 bases, with 10 bases between them. The CDR3 bases are TGTGCCAGCAGCTTGGCCGGGGAGGGCTATGGCTACACCTTC. Translation: CASSLAGEGYGYTF.

The genes are TRBV2 and TRBJ2-7, with no clear D. The CDR3 is 13 amino acids. V was cut by 5 bases and J by 0 bases, with 8 bases left in between. The germline gives CDR1 SNHLY, CDR2 FYNNEI. The CDR3 protein is CASSLVTSYEQYF. CDR3 nucleotides: TGTGCCAGCAGTCTGGTTACCTCCTACGAGCAGTACTTC.

The rearrangement links TRBV4-3 to TRBJ1-4; D unresolved. Per germline, CDR1 LGHNA and CDR2 YSLEER. V lost 4 bases to trimming and J lost 5 bases, with 17 bases between them. This CDR3 contains 16 residues. CDR3 region: CASSPRVGRKNEKLFF. The DNA for the CDR3 is TGCGCCAGCAGCCCACGAGTCGGCAGGAAAAATGAAAAACTGTTTTTT.

The chain has TRBV6-6 and TRBJ1-5; a possible D gene is TRBD1 (6 bases). The germline V and J ends were trimmed by 6 bases and 7 bases, with 16 bases remaining between them. Looked up from germline, CDR1 is MNHNY and CDR2 is SVGAGI (reference sequence). This CDR3 spans 14 amino acids. CDR3 region: CASRDGQSTQPQHF. The CDR3 DNA follows: TGTGCCAGCAGAGATGGACAGTCCACACAGCCCCAGCATTTT.

This chain links TRBV19 with TRBJ2-1; D uncertain. Germline V gene data show CDR1 as LNHDA and CDR2 as SQIVND (reference sequence). Between the trimmed V and J ends, which lost 5 bases and 8 bases, there was a span of 7 bases. The CDR3 covers 11 residues. CDR3 sequence: CASSLGDEQFF. The DNA of the CDR3 is TGTGCCAGTAGTCTAGGTGATGAGCAGTTCTTC.

This clone was detected once. The rearrangement joins TRBV5-1 to TRBJ1-2; 8 bases map to TRBD1. The CDR3 has 15 residues. With 4 bases clipped from V and 5 bases from J, the junction kept 10 bases outside the gene matches. The V gene's germline CDR1 is SGHRS and CDR2 YFSETQ. In DNA form, the CDR3 reads TGCGCCAGCAGCCTACGGACAGGGTGGAAATATGGCTACACCTTC. It encodes CASSLRTGWKYGYTF.

The chain is built from TRBV6-4 and TRBJ2-1; 10 bases agree with TRBD1. The CDR3 is made up of 12 amino acids. J gave up 5 bases and V 10 bases, and 2 bases lay outside the gene matches. Looked up from germline, CDR1 is MRHNA and CDR2 is SNTAGT. CDR3 residues: CATGQGDNEQFF. In DNA, the CDR3 is TGTGCCACTGGACAGGGGGACAATGAGCAGTTCTTC.

The gene calls are TRBV28 and TRBJ2-5; TRBD1 aligns across 9 bases. The CDR3 is made up of 14 amino acids. Trimming took 6 bases from V and 5 from J; bases not matched to a gene: 7. Germline CDR1 MDHEN, CDR2 SYDVKM. For the CDR3, the DNA is TGTGCCAGCAGCTCCGGGACAGGGATGGAGACCCAGTACTTC. Protein sequence: CASSSGTGMETQYF.

The CDR3: CAISDPRLAGYSYEQYF. CDR3 DNA sequence: TGTGCCATCAGTGACCCCCGACTAGCGGGGTACAGCTACGAGCAGTACTTC. This chain uses TRBV10-3 with TRBJ2-7, with 11 positions matching TRBD2. The CDR3 covers 17 residues. CDR1 and CDR2 (germline): ENHRY, SYGVKD. V shed 3 bases and J 3 bases; nucleotides not matched to a gene: 10.

The chain is built from TRBV6-1 and TRBJ1-5; 9 bases agree with TRBD1. With 8 bases clipped from V and 4 bases from J, the junction kept 9 bases outside the gene matches. The germline V gene has CDR1 MNHNS and CDR2 SASEGT. This CDR3 region has 15 residues. CDR3 amino acids: CASGKDRGGNQPQHF. The DNA for the CDR3 is TGTGCCAGCGGGAAAGACAGGGGGGGAAATCAGCCCCAGCATTTT.

This rearrangement joins TRBV14 to TRBJ2-3, with D perhaps given as TRBD1 or TRBD2 (5 bases each). CDR1 and CDR2 from the germline V gene are SGHDN and FVKESK. The germline V and J ends were trimmed by 5 bases and 4 bases, with 16 bases remaining between them. CDR3 size: 15 residues. The CDR3 loop reads CASSYGTRSPDTQYF. The CDR3 DNA sequence: TGTGCCAGCAGCTACGGGACCCGCTCCCCAGATACGCAGTATTTT.